This T cell receptor beta chain emerged from a study of blood T cell repertoires in COVID-19. This clone was detected only a few times. Sequenced by immunoSEQ multiplex PCR; TCRdb stores in-frame clones only, minus some. The sample records about 140,000 clones, under 85% being singletons. V gave up 2 bases and J gave up 6 bases; unmatched junction bases: 13. From germline, CDR1 is SGHRS and CDR2 YFSETQ. CDR3 length: 17 residues. The sample comprised peripheral blood. This TCR came from a human donor in a cohort sampled during active COVID-19. The chain combines TRBV5-1 with TRBJ2-2; 7 bases are shared with TRBD1. The chain's CDR3 is CASSLGMVRQGAGELFF. The CDR3 DNA reads as TGCGCCAGCAGCTTAGGAATGGTGAGACAGGGCGCCGGGGAGCTGTTTTTT.